These 19 T cell receptor beta chains were sequenced from one sample in a study of T cell responses to AZD1222 COVID-19 vaccine. TCRdb's copy holds only in-frame clones and misses some; the assay was immunoSEQ multiplex PCR. The sample has some 200,000 clones; more than 70% are singletons. Sequences were derived from peripheral blood, sampled 28 days after the second AZD1222 dose. These receptors were taken from an adult who received the AZD1222 COVID-19 vaccine.

Only one count was recorded for this clone. The chain is built from TRBV11-3 and TRBJ2-7; 10 nucleotides agree with TRBD1. The V gene end was trimmed by 5 bases and the J gene end by 5 bases; junction bases not matched to a gene: 6. CDR1 is SGHNT and CDR2 is YENEEA in the germline V gene. The CDR3 runs to 14 residues. As DNA, the CDR3 is TGTGCCAGCAGCACGGGACAGGGGTGGAACGAGCAGTACTTC. Protein sequence: CASSTGQGWNEQYF.

This rearrangement joins TRBV7-2 to TRBJ2-7, with a weak D call TRBD1 (6 bases). The CDR3 runs 15 residues. Trimming stripped 5 bases from V and 2 bases from J, with 16 bases between. The germline CDR1 and CDR2 sequences are SGHTA and FQGNSA. The CDR3 nucleotides read TGTGCCAGCAGCCCCTCCGGGACACAAGCCTACGAGCAGTACTTC. It specifies CASSPSGTQAYEQYF.

This clone was seen a handful of times. The chain carries TRBV5-1 and TRBJ2-1, with 8 positions matching TRBD1. The germline CDR1 and CDR2 sequences are SGHRS and YFSETQ. CDR3 length: 14 amino acids. After removal of 4 bases from V and 8 bases from J, the junction contained 8 bases not matched to a gene. CDR3 sequence reads: CASSRGQAVDEQFF. In DNA, the CDR3 is TGCGCCAGCAGCAGGGGACAGGCCGTCGATGAGCAGTTCTTC.

The chain is built from TRBV10-3 and TRBJ2-3, with D perhaps TRBD2 (6 bases). Germline V gene data show CDR1 as ENHRY and CDR2 as SYGVKD. CDR3 size: 16 residues. V dropped 4 bases and J dropped 2 bases, with 16 bases sitting between them. DNA for the CDR3: TGTGCCATCAGTGGTCTCTTGGCGGGGTCCACAGATACGCAGTATTTT. As protein: CAISGLLAGSTDTQYF.

The V gene is TRBV24-1, the J gene TRBJ2-5, with 12 bases fitting TRBD1. The CDR3 contains 17 residues. Unmatched junction bases numbered 11, after V lost 5 bases and J lost 5 bases. Looked up from germline, CDR1 is KGHDR and CDR2 is SFDVKD. The CDR3 spells CATSAPGQGALWETQYF. CDR3 nucleotides: TGTGCCACCAGTGCTCCGGGACAGGGGGCTTTGTGGGAGACCCAGTACTTC.

The J gene is TRBJ2-7, the V gene TRBV11-2, with 8 bases aligning to TRBD2. Germline CDR1 is SGHAT and CDR2 is FQNNGV. There are 15 residues in the CDR3. The V segment lost 1 base and the J segment 7 bases; nucleotides outside the gene matches: 9. The DNA for the CDR3 is TGTGCCAGCAGCTTAGTGGCTAGCGGGCCTATAGAGCAGTACTTC. Translation gives CASSLVASGPIEQYF. Based on the CDR3 plus reference TRBV11-2 and TRBJ2-7, the full variable domain is EAGVAQSPRYKIIEKRQSVAFWCNPISGHATLYWYQQILGQGPKLLIQFQNNGVVDDSQLPKDRFSAERLKGVDSTLKIQPAKLEDSAVYLCASSLVASGPIEQYFGPGTRLTVT.

The rearrangement uses TRBV5-1 and TRBJ2-7, with a possible D match to TRBD1 (6 bases). Germline V gene data show CDR1 as SGHRS and CDR2 as YFSETQ. The CDR3 covers 15 residues. V was cut by 0 bases and J by 3 bases, with 13 bases left in between. The CDR3 region is CASSLDGQGYYEQYF. CDR3 nucleotides: TGCGCCAGCAGCTTGGATGGCCAGGGGTACTACGAGCAGTACTTC. The entire variable domain, with the rest obtained from reference TRBV5-1 and TRBJ2-7, is as follows: KAGVTQTPRYLIKTRGQQVTLSCSPISGHRSVSWYQQTPGQGLQFLFEYFSETQRNKGNFPGRFSGRQFSNSRSEMNVSTLELGDSALYLCASSLDGQGYYEQYFGPGTRLTVT.

The chain has TRBV5-5 and TRBJ2-7; weak D call: TRBD1 (5 bases). The ends were cut back, 2 bases at V and 6 bases at J, with 12 bases in the middle. The CDR3 is made up of 13 amino acids. The germline V gene has CDR1 SGHKS and CDR2 YYEKEE (reference sequence). In DNA form, the CDR3 reads TGTGCCAGCAGCTTTCAGGCAGGGTTCGAGCAGTACTTC. Translation gives CASSFQAGFEQYF.

The chain combines TRBV19 with TRBJ2-2; 7 nucleotides align to TRBD2. With 2 bases clipped from V and 10 bases from J, the junction kept 1 base outside the gene matches. CDR3 length: 12 residues. The germline V gene has CDR1 LNHDA and CDR2 SQIVND (reference sequence). DNA for the CDR3: TGTGCCAGTAGTATAAGACTAGCGGAGCTGTTTTTT. Encoded protein: CASSIRLAELFF.

This clone was observed once. V is TRBV4-2 and J is TRBJ2-5; D is possibly TRBD2 (6 bases). Germline V lookup: CDR1 LGHNA, CDR2 YNFKEQ. Trimming shortened V by 8 bases and J by 1 base, and 17 bases separated the two germline ends. The CDR3 contains 15 residues. DNA for the CDR3: TGTGCCAGCCGCGGGGCATTAGTGTCCCAAGAGACCCAGTACTTC. Amino acids: CASRGALVSQETQYF.

The chain carries TRBV28 and TRBJ1-1, with 7 nucleotides matching TRBD1. The CDR3 contains 15 residues. Germline V gene sequence: CDR1 MDHEN, CDR2 SYDVKM. Unmatched junction bases numbered 9, after V lost 8 bases and J lost 0 bases. The CDR3 DNA reads TGTGCCAGCCCAGCCGTGGGACAGTTGAACACTGAAGCTTTCTTT. This codes for CASPAVGQLNTEAFF.

J is TRBJ1-4 and V is TRBV29-1; 10 nucleotides line up with TRBD1. V lost 6 bases and J lost 8; bases outside the gene matches: 6. CDR1 and CDR2 (germline): SQVTM, ANQGSEA. The CDR3 extends over 13 amino acids. In nucleotides, the CDR3 is TGCAGCGTCGGGGACAGGGGAAGCGAAAAACTGTTTTTT. Its translation is CSVGDRGSEKLFF.

In its sample, this clone was seen a few times. V is TRBV11-2 and J is TRBJ1-1; D remains unclear. Germline values: CDR1 SGHAT, CDR2 FQNNGV. V lost 4 bases, J lost 8 bases, and 20 bases lay in between. The length of the CDR3 is 15 residues. Written as DNA, the CDR3 is TGTGCCAGCAGCTCCCCACAGCGAAGTATTACCGAAGCTTTCTTT. This sequence encodes CASSSPQRSITEAFF.

The V and J genes are TRBV6-1 and TRBJ1-1, with D unresolved. CDR1 is MNHNS and CDR2 is SASEGT in the germline V gene. The CDR3 consists of 14 residues. The V gene lost 2 bases and the J gene lost 6 bases, with 13 bases spanning the gap. The CDR3 reads CASSEPHDGAEAFF. CDR3 coding DNA: TGTGCCAGCAGTGAACCCCACGATGGGGCTGAAGCTTTCTTT.

The V and J genes are TRBV9 and TRBJ1-1; maybe TRBD1 (6 bases). CDR3 length: 15 residues. CDR1 and CDR2 from the germline V gene are SGDLS and YYNGEE. The V end was cut by 0 bases, the J end by 6 bases, with 15 bases between. The CDR3 region has the DNA TGTGCCAGCAGCGTAGATGGGACAATGTACGCTGAAGCTTTCTTT. Translation: CASSVDGTMYAEAFF.

The chain links TRBV6-2 or TRBV6-3 to TRBJ2-3; TRBD2 matches at 10 bases. The CDR3 length is 19 residues. CDR1 and CDR2 (germline): MNHEY, SVGEGT. J lost 4 bases, V lost 0 bases, and 13 bases had no gene match. The CDR3 DNA follows: TGTGCCAGCAGTTACTCGGTGCGGGCGAGCGGGAGGGTTCCAGATACGCAGTATTTT. Its protein is CASSYSVRASGRVPDTQYF.

This clone showed up just a few times. The chain is built from TRBV6-1 and TRBJ1-6; D may be TRBD1 (6 bases). Trimming shortened V by 0 bases and J by 0 bases, and 12 bases separated the two germline ends. The CDR3 covers 18 residues. The germline gives CDR1 MNHNS, CDR2 SASEGT. CDR3 loop: CASSEAFRGSSYNSPLHF. In nucleotides, the CDR3 is TGTGCCAGCAGTGAAGCGTTTAGGGGGAGCTCCTATAATTCACCCCTCCACTTT.

This chain links TRBV6-5 with TRBJ2-2, with 7 bases that match TRBD1. This CDR3 contains 15 residues. Germline trimming cut 6 bases from V and 0 bases from J; bases unmatched to any gene: 4. Germline CDR1 and CDR2: MNHEY and SVGAGI. DNA for the CDR3: TGTGCCAGCAGGAGGGACAGATCGAACACCGGGGAGCTGTTTTTT. Translating it yields CASRRDRSNTGELFF.

The chain couples TRBV3-1 (or the pseudogene TRBV3-2) to TRBJ2-1; unclear D gene. V was cut by 7 bases and J by 4 bases, with 11 bases left in between. The CDR3 spans 13 residues. Germline-derived CDR1 and CDR2 are LGHDT and YNNKEL (reference sequence). DNA of the CDR3: TGTGCCAGCAAACGTGGTCTTTACAATGAGCAGTTCTTC. Amino acids: CASKRGLYNEQFF.